This TCR beta chain was identified during a study of blood T cells in healthy people across ages. Total RNA extraction produced at least 6 micrograms (per sample) for the study. Primed by a sample-barcoded 5' primer and a J-beta primer mix, a second PCR proceeded for about 7 to 11 cycles. From the 5' RACE reads, TCRdb called clonotypes with MiXCR, one entry per CDR3 protein. The sample lists about 1.6 million distinct CDR3 sequences; around 35% were seen once. From germline, CDR1 is SQVTM and CDR2 ANQGSEA. This CDR3 is built from 12 residues. Trimming removed 6 bases at V and 3 bases at J, with 11 bases between. This clonotype has more than one count but fewer than ten.

This receptor was identified in a woman in her twenties or thirties in good health. The rearrangement uses TRBV29-1 and TRBJ1-2; TRBD1 might be the D (5 bases). Input material: blood. Here the CDR3 DNA reads TGCAGCGTCCCGGGACCCCACTATGGCTACACCTTC. It codes for CSVPGPHYGYTF.